Listed below are T cell receptor beta chains from one sample, sequenced in a study of CD8+ T cells in alopecia areata. Repertoires were generated with immunoSEQ multiplex PCR, while TCRdb's copy carries only in-frame clones and drops some. The sample carries about 150,000 clones, roughly 50% recorded once. The sample taken for sequencing was CD4+ T cells sorted from blood. The receptors here all came from a human donor in good health. The CDR3 runs from the conserved cysteine through the conserved F or W. The D gene is left open where the match is weak. The size of a clone is reported for some rows only, either as once, few or many, or as a class for expanded clones.

d_call,j_call,clone_size,v_call,cdr3_aa,cdr3_nt
TRBD2,TRBJ2-1,NA,TRBV4-1,CASSQAAGTSGRGEQFF,TGCGCCAGCAGCCAAGCTGCCGGGACTAGCGGGAGGGGTGAGCAGTTCTTC
NA,TRBJ2-7,few,TRBV7-2,CASSAWRLDYEQYF,TGTGCCAGCAGCGCTTGGAGACTAGACTACGAGCAGTACTTC
NA,TRBJ2-4,NA,TRBV29-1,CSVVKGVQGNIQYF,TGCAGCGTTGTGAAGGGGGTTCAAGGAAACATTCAGTACTTC
TRBD2,TRBJ2-7,NA,TRBV4-1,CASSQPTSGAYEQYF,TGCGCCAGCAGCCAACCCACTAGCGGAGCGTACGAGCAGTACTTC
NA,TRBJ1-1,few,TRBV19,CASSIGVQAFF,TGTGCCAGTAGTATAGGGGTCCAGGCTTTCTTT
NA,TRBJ2-1,NA,TRBV5-1,CASRVHPSYNEQFF,TGCGCCAGCAGGGTTCACCCTTCCTACAATGAGCAGTTCTTC
NA,TRBJ1-3,few,TRBV28,CASSLYRLTSGNTIYF,TGTGCCAGCAGTTTATATAGGCTGACCTCTGGAAACACCATATATTTT
NA,TRBJ1-1,NA,TRBV4-1,CASSQSVLIGAFF,TGCGCCAGCAGCCAATCTGTACTCATTGGAGCTTTCTTT
NA,TRBJ2-2,NA,TRBV4-1,CASSQKPHGAYPSTGELFF,TGCGCCAGCAGCCAAAAACCTCATGGGGCCTACCCTTCCACCGGGGAGCTGTTTTTT
NA,TRBJ2-6,NA,TRBV29-1,CSVEEALSGANVLTF,TGCAGCGTTGAGGAGGCCCTCTCTGGGGCCAACGTCCTGACTTTC
NA,TRBJ1-1,NA,TRBV27,CASGPQGKNTEAFF,TGTGCCAGCGGCCCCCAGGGGAAGAACACTGAAGCTTTCTTT
NA,TRBJ1-3,NA,TRBV9,CASSGAAGYNTIYF,TGTGCCAGCAGCGGGGCCGCGGGTTACAACACCATATATTTT
NA,TRBJ1-3,NA,TRBV15,CATTLTGTPEGNTIYF,TGTGCCACTACCTTGACCGGGACACCAGAAGGAAACACCATATATTTT
NA,TRBJ2-7,few,TRBV9,CASSVVGGLRQSEQYF,TGTGCCAGCAGCGTAGTAGGCGGACTCAGGCAGTCGGAGCAGTACTTC
NA,TRBJ1-4,NA,TRBV4-1,CASSQAMSEKLFF,TGCGCCAGCAGCCAAGCGATGTCCGAAAAACTGTTTTTT
NA,TRBJ2-3,NA,TRBV29-1,CSVHNRATSTDTQYF,TGCAGCGTCCATAACAGGGCTACTAGCACAGATACGCAGTATTTT
TRBD2,TRBJ2-6,NA,TRBV19,CASSTSGHSSGANVLTF,TGTGCCAGTAGTACTAGCGGGCATAGCTCTGGGGCCAACGTCCTGACTTTC
NA,TRBJ2-4,many,TRBV7-8,CASSLDLQTEGRQYF,TGTGCCAGCAGCTTAGATCTACAGACCGAGGGCCGTCAGTACTTC
NA,TRBJ2-7,few,TRBV4-1,CASSLRGGYEQYF,TGCGCCAGCAGCCTCAGGGGGGGCTACGAGCAGTACTTC
NA,TRBJ1-2,NA,TRBV30,CARLRERDGYTF,TGTGCTCGGCTCAGGGAAAGGGATGGCTACACCTTC
NA,TRBJ2-1,once,TRBV29-1,CSVPTGWDYNEQFF,TGCAGCGTTCCCACAGGGTGGGATTACAATGAGCAGTTCTTC
TRBD1,TRBJ2-2,NA,TRBV5-4,CASSSRTGRPGELFF,TGTGCCAGCAGCTCCAGGACAGGTAGACCCGGGGAGCTGTTTTTT
NA,TRBJ1-2,few,TRBV28,CASNPQGHGYTF,TGTGCCAGCAACCCTCAGGGACATGGCTACACCTTC
NA,TRBJ2-5,few,TRBV7-9,CASSLAAGPETQYF,TGTGCCAGCAGCTTAGCGGCGGGTCCAGAGACCCAGTACTTC